This TCR beta chain was profiled in a study of CD8+CD57+ T cells in acquired aplastic anemia. Genomic DNA was employed as the template in profiling TCR beta VDJ and CDR3. One entry per CDR3 protein results from TCRdb running MiXCR on the reads. The table shows over 150,000 distinct CDR3 sequences, with around 48% occurring only once. Those patients picked for sequencing had displayed CD8+CD57+ cell expansion on flow cytometry. With no exception, the patients had severe acquired aplastic anemia. V lost 7 bases and J 1 base, leaving 13 bases between the germline ends. CDR1 and CDR2 from the germline V gene are MNHEY and SVGAGI. This CDR3 spans 14 amino acids. Study results and caveats: Patients and controls shared 25 to 35 CD8+ CDR3 sequences, highly expressed in patients.

This clonotype came up many times. Its target is unknown. The TCR sequence derives from a human donor with aplastic anemia. The specimen was sorted CD4+, CD8+, or CD8+CD57+ T cells (not recorded which) from PBMCs. This chain links TRBV6-5 with TRBJ1-1; D perhaps matches TRBD1 (6 bases). The CDR3 protein is CASTKGGGNTEAFF. CDR3 sequence (DNA): TGTGCCAGCACTAAAGGAGGGGGGAACACTGAAGCTTTCTTT.